The sequence of this T cell receptor (beta chain) was determined in a study of blood T cell repertoires in COVID-19. On the study more broadly: COVID-19 samples, acute and convalescent, were from the United States, Italy and Spain. PBMCs, B-cell-depleted T cells, or T cells provided the cDNA or gDNA that made up the material.

In the original workflow: Reference gene primer amplification gave nucleated cell count estimates. Profiling relied on immunoSEQ multiplex PCR, and the TCRdb table lists in-frame clones only, not all of them. V and J calls and clone size are as listed in that table; D and trimming were resolved from the DNA. The sample shows 380,000 or so clones, 80% to 90% of them seen only once. The V end lost 0 bases, the J end lost 7 bases, and 15 bases lay between the germline ends. The CDR3 has 15 amino acids. Germline-derived CDR1 and CDR2 are WSHSY and SAAADI. The sample was peripheral blood. V usage is TRBV10-2 and J usage is TRBJ2-5; no firm D call. The clonotype originates from a middle-aged man with acute or convalescent COVID-19. CDR3: CASSESSPLQSTQYF. Here the CDR3 DNA reads TGCGCCAGCAGTGAGTCGTCGCCACTGCAATCGACCCAGTACTTC.